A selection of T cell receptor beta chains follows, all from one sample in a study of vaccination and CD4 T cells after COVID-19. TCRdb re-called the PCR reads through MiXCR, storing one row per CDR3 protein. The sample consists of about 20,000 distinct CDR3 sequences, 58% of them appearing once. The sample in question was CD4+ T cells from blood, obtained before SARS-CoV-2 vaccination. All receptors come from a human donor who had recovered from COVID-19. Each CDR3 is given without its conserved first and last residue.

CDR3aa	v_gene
ASSTLTGPSNQPQH	TRBV19
ASSQVGTFYGYT	TRBV3-1
ASVEITSGRAKQY	TRBV5-5
ASSEYSNQPQH	TRBV6-1
ASSLGGGFQETQY	TRBV5-1
ASRTGTGIEKLF	TRBV6-1
SARDWGKRPETQY	TRBV20-1
ASSLSPGPPYGYT	TRBV28
ASSRYVSPSSYNEQF	TRBV6-1
ASSLSRGSTEAF	TRBV12-3/TRBV12-4